Given below is one TCR beta chain in context. Its antigen specificity is not known. Within one base of it there is no much larger clone, and no base qualities were kept. The trial excluded patients who had a history of autoimmune disease or were on systemic immunosuppression. Peripheral blood for TCR sequencing was drawn from every dose cohort at baseline, at cycle 4 day 1 and at cycle 7 day 1. The samples were drawn from a first-in-human, open-label, multicenter phase I dose-escalation trial of ivuxolimab. Adults with locally advanced or metastatic melanoma, renal cell, hepatocellular, or head and neck squamous cell carcinoma were enrolled in the trial. Before TCR sequencing, CD4+ T cells and CD8+ T cells were sorted from peripheral blood as separate populations. This record belongs to a study of OX40 agonist ivuxolimab in advanced cancers. About the full investigation: Ivuxolimab was a fully human IgG2 agonistic monoclonal antibody targeting the costimulatory receptor OX40 (CD134). The paper reports the monotherapy dose-escalation portion (N ≈ 52 patients) of the phase I ivuxolimab trial. Among the roughly 52 dose-escalation patients, 19 had hepatocellular carcinoma, 15 or so melanoma, 9 renal cell carcinoma and 9 head and neck cancer. Intravenous ivuxolimab was administered to patients every 2 weeks at six dose levels: 0.01, 0.1, 0.3, 1.5, 3 and 10 mg/kg. A male proportion of about 79% and a mean age of approximately 60 years, ranging from roughly 23 to 85, were recorded for the dose-escalation cohort. The point of sequencing TCRbeta in the periphery was to test whether ivuxolimab changed TCR sequence diversity and drove clonal T-cell expansion. Partial responses occurred in three dose-escalation patients, of whom one had hepatocellular carcinoma and two had cutaneous melanoma. Prior anti-PD-1, anti-PD-L1 or anti-CTLA-4 therapy was permitted, and checkpoint inhibitors had been received by less than 45% of dose-escalation patients.

Study-wide conclusions, independent of this receptor: Low levels of normalized T-cell clonal expansion were also seen in some nonresponding patients. In the 0.1-3.0 mg/kg groups, partial responders were among the patients with the lowest normalized peripheral clonal expansion, particularly in CD8+ T cells. Clonal expansion of both CD4+ and CD8+ blood T cells was observed from baseline to week 6 at doses 0.1 to 3.0 mg/kg. On average, CD8+ T cells showed more expanded clones than CD4+ T cells after ivuxolimab. The antigen specificity of the peripheral T cells that underwent clonal expansion was not determined.

The V end gives up 6 bases and the J end 4 bases, leaving 8 bases in the junction not matched to a gene. According to the germline V gene, CDR1 reads KGHSH and CDR2 reads LQKENI. CDR3 length: 14 amino acids, cysteine to phenylalanine. Only CDR3 DNA remains: 42 bases, in frame from the first base. For sequencing of the TCRbeta CDR3 region, genomic DNA was extracted from the sorted cells. TCRbeta CDR3 regions were sequenced using the immunoSEQ Assay. As stored in TCRdb, this immuneACCESS dataset retains in-frame rearrangements with V and J assigned. A fraction of the clones does not appear; measured against another copy, unresolved V genes explain less than half of the discrepancy, and the remainder lacks a known reason. This sample gives around 60,000 clones in total; roughly nine tenths of them show up just once. The ten largest clones add up to 16% of the sample.

The sequence is built from TRBV18 and TRBJ1-1; a stretch of 7 junction bases matches TRBD1. The sequencing used CD4+ or CD8+ T cells sorted from blood, collected in a trial of the OX40 agonist ivuxolimab. This receptor was taken from an adult with an advanced solid tumor such as melanoma, head and neck, liver or kidney cancer. CDR3 loop: CASSPPTGSTEAFF. DNA sequence: TGTGCCAGCTCGCCTCCGACAGGGAGCACTGAAGCTTTCTTT.